Sequencing of this T cell receptor (beta chain) was carried out in a study of identical twins. Study-wide results and caveats: The conclusions drew on cross-sectional statistical analysis instead of tracking the same donors.

Note on this clonotype: Its antigen is not known.

Germline values: CDR1 KGHDR, CDR2 SFDVKD. This CDR3 is built from 16 residues. Between the trimmed V and J ends, which lost 3 bases and 1 base, there was a span of 12 bases. MiXCR, run by TCRdb on the 5' RACE reads, gives a single entry per CDR3 protein. The data show a few hundred thousand distinct CDR3 sequences, about 13% seen once. This sample also belongs to another study, concerning yellow fever vaccine responses in identical twins.

The sample was memory (CD45RO+) T cells sorted from blood. The V and J genes are TRBV24-1 and TRBJ2-1, with D perhaps matching TRBD1 or TRBD2 (6 bases each). The receptor comes from a woman aged 18-30 years in good health. As DNA, the CDR3 is TGTGCCACCAGTGATACCCCGGGGGCGTCCTACAATGAGCAGTTCTTC. It codes for CATSDTPGASYNEQFF.